These 5 T cell receptor beta chains were sequenced from one sample in a study of blood T cell repertoires in COVID-19 (dated by TCRdb to about 2020). The library was made by the immunoSEQ multiplex PCR assay. TCRdb provides this immuneACCESS table in a form limited to in-frame rearrangements. Some clones are lacking; in checked studies, under half of them reflect an unresolved V gene, and why the rest are absent is not known. Here the sample has around 250,000 clones; 90% occur a single time. The top ten constitute approximately 2.3% of the sample. Material for sequencing was peripheral blood. The receptors were sampled from a woman aged 55-75 years with COVID-19, enrolled during active disease.

The V and J genes are TRBV7-9 and TRBJ1-1, with TRBD1 matching over 7 bases. The CDR3 totals 14 residues. Unmatched junction bases numbered 4, after V lost 5 bases and J lost 1 base. Germline V CDR1 and CDR2: SEHNR, FQNEAQ (reference sequence). The CDR3 sequence is CASSERDRNTEAFF. CDR3 DNA sequence: TGTGCCAGCAGCGAACGGGACAGGAACACTGAAGCTTTCTTT. The complete variable domain, with remaining parts taken from reference TRBV7-9 and TRBJ1-1, reads DTGVSQNPRHKITKRGQNVTFRCDPISEHNRLYWYRQTLGQGPEFLTYFQNEAQLEKSRLLSDRFSAERPKGSFSTLEIQRTEQGDSAMYLCASSERDRNTEAFFGQGTRLTVV.

The chain combines TRBV4-3 with TRBJ1-2, with 9 nucleotides matching TRBD1. V lost 3 bases and J lost 0; bases outside the gene matches: 5. Per the germline V gene, CDR1 is LGHNA and CDR2 is YSLEER. This CDR3 comprises 16 residues. The CDR3 spells CASSHTGGPPNYGYTF. The CDR3, as DNA: TGCGCCAGCAGCCACACAGGGGGCCCTCCTAACTATGGCTACACCTTC.

The chain carries TRBV25-1 and TRBJ1-1; weak D call: TRBD1 (6 bases). V gave up 4 bases and J gave up 5 bases, with 11 bases separating them. CDR1 MGHDK and CDR2 SYGVNS come from the germline V gene. The CDR3 has 13 amino acids. Written as DNA, the CDR3 is TGTGCCAGCAGTGCCAGGGGCTCGACTGAAGCTTTCTTT. As protein: CASSARGSTEAFF.

This sequence joins TRBV5-6 and TRBJ1-6, with unresolved D. This CDR3 comprises 16 residues. V was clipped by 0 bases and J by 7 bases, with 14 bases between them. Germline-derived CDR1 and CDR2 are SGHDT and YYEEEE. Here the CDR3 reads CASSLDGSAVNSPLHF. In DNA form, the CDR3 reads TGTGCCAGCAGCTTGGATGGGAGCGCCGTAAATTCACCCCTCCACTTT.

The chain couples TRBV7-2 to TRBJ1-6; the match to TRBD1 covers 8 bases. V lost 2 bases, J lost 12 bases, and 9 bases stayed unmatched. The CDR3 is 15 amino acids. From germline, CDR1 is SGHTA and CDR2 FQGNSA. In DNA form, the CDR3 reads TGTGCCAGCAGCTTAAGTACAGGGGGGCGGGAACCCCTCCACTTT. Its translation: CASSLSTGGREPLHF.